Listed below are T cell receptor beta chains from one sample, sequenced in a study of cytomegalovirus exposure and HLA in healthy donors. The protocol was immunoSEQ multiplex PCR, while the TCRdb copy is restricted to in-frame clones and leaves out a portion. The sample lists tens of thousands of clones; roughly four fifths were seen once. The sequencing sample was made of PBMCs. Receptors originate from a woman aged 25 to 39 in good health and CMV-seropositive. Both conserved end residues are trimmed from each CDR3.

j_call: TRBJ2-2
v_call: TRBV29-1
cdr3_aa: SVGQGVVGELF

j_call: TRBJ1-1
v_call: TRBV7-9
cdr3_aa: ASSPRDNTDTEAF

j_call: TRBJ2-5
v_call: TRBV27
cdr3_aa: ASTVKKTSAEETQY

j_call: TRBJ2-7
v_call: TRBV27
cdr3_aa: ASSLLSSGSPHEQY

j_call: TRBJ2-7
v_call: TRBV20-1
cdr3_aa: SASRAGEQY

j_call: TRBJ2-6
v_call: TRBV19
cdr3_aa: ASSFITGGLSGANVLT

j_call: TRBJ1-4
v_call: TRBV6-1
cdr3_aa: ASSDRGREKLF

j_call: TRBJ1-1
v_call: TRBV2
cdr3_aa: ASSEQGRNTEAF

j_call: TRBJ2-5
v_call: TRBV29-1
cdr3_aa: SVTGLAGETQY

j_call: TRBJ1-5
v_call: TRBV6-5
cdr3_aa: ASSYSQGGNQPQH

j_call: TRBJ2-5
v_call: TRBV21-1
cdr3_aa: ASSLGGRAETQY

j_call: TRBJ2-3
v_call: TRBV5-1
cdr3_aa: ASSFGADSPRDTQY

j_call: TRBJ2-7
v_call: TRBV6-1
cdr3_aa: ASRGQGATLYEQY

j_call: TRBJ2-1
v_call: TRBV19
cdr3_aa: ASSIRAGGTNNEQF

j_call: TRBJ2-6
v_call: TRBV7-8
cdr3_aa: ASIPGFGANVLT

j_call: TRBJ2-3
v_call: TRBV5-1
cdr3_aa: ASSLDSTDTQY

j_call: TRBJ2-3
v_call: TRBV30
cdr3_aa: AWSPGTGSFTDTQY

j_call: TRBJ2-1
v_call: TRBV6-5
cdr3_aa: ASSYRLAGDGEQF

j_call: TRBJ2-3
v_call: TRBV6-5
cdr3_aa: ASSYLDSTDTQY

j_call: TRBJ2-3
v_call: TRBV7-3
cdr3_aa: ASSLASKTDTQY

j_call: TRBJ2-7
v_call: TRBV6-5
cdr3_aa: ASSYGGTSGEQY

j_call: TRBJ2-5
v_call: TRBV4-3
cdr3_aa: ASSRGPRETQY

j_call: TRBJ2-7
v_call: TRBV7-6
cdr3_aa: ASSLGLAENPYEQY